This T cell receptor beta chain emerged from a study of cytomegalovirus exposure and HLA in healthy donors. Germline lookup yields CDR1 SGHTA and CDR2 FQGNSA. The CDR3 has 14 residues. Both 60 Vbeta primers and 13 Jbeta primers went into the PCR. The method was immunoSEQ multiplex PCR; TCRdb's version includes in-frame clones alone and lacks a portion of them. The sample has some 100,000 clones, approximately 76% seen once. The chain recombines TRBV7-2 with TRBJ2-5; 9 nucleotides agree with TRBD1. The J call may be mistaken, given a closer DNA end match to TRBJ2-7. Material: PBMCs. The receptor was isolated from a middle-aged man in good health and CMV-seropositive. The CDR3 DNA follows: TGTGCCAGCAGCTTGGACAGGGGACGGGACGAGCAGTACTTC. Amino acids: CASSLDRGRDEQYF.